This T cell receptor (beta chain) is drawn from a study of T cell responses to AZD1222 COVID-19 vaccine (dated by TCRdb to 2020 to 2022). Background on the whole study: A total of 233 trial participants underwent TCR sequencing, of whom 200 to 220 had received two doses of AZD1222 and some 25 had received two doses of the MenACWY control vaccine. Trial participants were enrolled by age into 18-55, 56-69 and 70-plus year subgroups, with about 150, 28 and 57 TCR-sequenced participants respectively. Points the paper makes about the study in general: Epitopes outside the regions mutated in the B.1.351 and B.1.1.7 variants were reportedly recognized by nearly half of the unique spike-specific TCRs. CD4 TCRs associated with the vaccine covered the entire spike protein, and the dominant responses were in regions 160-218 and 743-854. After two AZD1222 doses, spike-specific TCR breadth and depth were significantly higher than at day 0 and than in MenACWY recipients. Only 5 to 7 AZD1222 recipients were SARS-CoV-2 seropositive at baseline, limiting conclusions about previously exposed vaccinees. Participants were mostly white British, with more females than males. The authors suggested clonal diversity may have been underestimated. In the small 56-69-year group, the increase in depth fell short of significance, most likely because of low power. No day 14 peak-response samples were available, so repertoires were characterized only after the peak T cell response.

V is reduced by 3 bases and J by 5 bases, leaving a spacing of 11 bases between them. CDR1 LGHDT and CDR2 YNNKEL are derived from the germline V gene (reference sequence). From the cysteine through the phenylalanine, the CDR3 covers 15 amino acids. Only the CDR3 DNA stays, 45 bases, in frame from base 1. The intended sense of this specimen's time point label: about 28 days (+/-7) after the second vaccine dose. AZD1222 recipients whose second dose came at about 4 weeks and those whose second dose came at about 12 weeks were combined into one group, since spike-specific TCR depth and breadth did not differ between the two schedules. Samples from vaccinated people were obtained from the UK trials COV001 and COV002, which included a single-blind randomized controlled phase 2/3 trial of AZD1222 (ChAdOx1 nCoV-19) in healthy adults. For TCRbeta chain sequencing, PBMC samples from trial participants were taken at day 0 and at day 28 after the second dose.

In its sample, this clone was seen once. What this receptor recognizes is not known. Within one base of it there is no much larger clone, and no base qualities were kept. The CDR3 regions of human TCRbeta chains were analyzed by immunosequencing. Processing in the source paper ran as follows. Repertoire TCRs were checked for matches against a reference library of SARS-CoV-2-specific TCRs that had been generated using the MIRA antigen-specificity platform. Breadth meant the fraction of unique TCRs that were SARS-CoV-2-associated, whereas depth meant the fraction of total T cells that were SARS-CoV-2-associated. Each spike-specific TCR was assigned to its reactive spike region and to a CD4 or CD8 class using the MIRA data. Log10-transformed breadth and depth values were compared by one-way ANOVA with Sidak's multiple comparisons tests. TCRdb re-hosts the immuneACCESS table, in-frame sequences only. Its copies lack some clones; in the studies checked, an unresolved V gene accounts for under half of them, and the cause for the rest is not known. V, J and clone size were drawn from that table, and D and trimming were deduced from the DNA. The sample table contains 80,000 or so clones; only one count was recorded for 90% of them. The ten top clones hold 2.5% to 4% of the sample.

The source of this sequence is an adult who received the AZD1222 COVID-19 vaccine. Source: peripheral blood, taken 28 days after the second AZD1222 dose. Recombination connected TRBV3-1 (or the pseudogene TRBV3-2) to TRBJ1-6, and perhaps TRBD1 as D gene, on 5 matching bases. The bases read TGTGCCAGCAGCCACAGGGTAGGAGATAATTCACCCCTCCACTTT. The translation is CASSHRVGDNSPLHF.